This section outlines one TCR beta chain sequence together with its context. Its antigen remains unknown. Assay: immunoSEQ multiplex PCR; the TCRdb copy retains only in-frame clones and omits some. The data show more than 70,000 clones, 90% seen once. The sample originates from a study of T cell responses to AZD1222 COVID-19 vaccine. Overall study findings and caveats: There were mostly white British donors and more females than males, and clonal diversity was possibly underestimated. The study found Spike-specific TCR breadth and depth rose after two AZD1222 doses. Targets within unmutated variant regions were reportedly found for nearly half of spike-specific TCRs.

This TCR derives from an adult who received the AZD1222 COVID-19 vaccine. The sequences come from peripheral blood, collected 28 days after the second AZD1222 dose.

The CDR3 sequence: CASSLSGVNYGYTF. For the CDR3, the DNA is TGTGCCAGCAGTCTTTCAGGGGTTAACTATGGCTACACCTTC. The chain joins TRBV28 to TRBJ1-2; tentative D call: TRBD1 (6 bases). This CDR3 region has 14 residues. V dropped 5 bases and J dropped 1 base, with 11 bases sitting between them. Germline CDR1 MDHEN, CDR2 SYDVKM.